Listed below are T cell receptor beta chains from one sample, sequenced in a study of blood T cell repertoires in COVID-19. The method was immunoSEQ multiplex PCR; TCRdb's version includes in-frame clones alone and lacks a portion of them. The sample lists about 380,000 clones; 75% to 90% were seen once. The sample was peripheral blood. The receptor source for this set is a woman in her late teens or twenties with acute or convalescent COVID-19. Each CDR3 is given with its conserved first and last residue. A D gene is named only where the DNA matches it firmly. Where a row states a size, it is once, few, many or the class of an expanded clone; other rows omit it.

clone_size j_call d_call v_call cdr3_nt cdr3_aa
NA TRBJ2-4 NA TRBV5-1 TGCGCCAGCAGCTACGACAGGACGGACATTCAGTACTTC CASSYDRTDIQYF
once TRBJ1-2 TRBD1 TRBV3-1/TRBV3-2 TGTGCCAGCAGCCCTGACCGACAGGGTTCTGGCTACACCTTC CASSPDRQGSGYTF
NA TRBJ1-5 NA TRBV19 TGTGCCAGTAGTATAATGGGGAGCCAGCCCCAGCATTTT CASSIMGSQPQHF
few TRBJ1-3 NA TRBV21-1 TGTGCCAGCAGCAAAGTGGTTGCAGGGAACCGACTCTCTGGAAACACCATATATTTT CASSKVVAGNRLSGNTIYF
NA TRBJ2-1 TRBD2 TRBV9 TGTGCCAGCAGCGGGACGACTAGCGGGGGACCCTCCTACAATGAGCAGTTCTTC CASSGTTSGGPSYNEQFF
NA TRBJ1-2 TRBD1 TRBV3-1/TRBV3-2 TGTGCCAGCAGCCAAGACAGGGGGTCTGGCTACACCTTC CASSQDRGSGYTF
NA TRBJ2-7 NA TRBV11-2 TGTGCCAGCAGCTTACTTCTTCGGGACTACGAGCAGTACTTC CASSLLLRDYEQYF
NA TRBJ1-2 NA TRBV27 TGTGCCAGCAGTTACTCGGGGGGGGAGGATGGCTACACCTTC CASSYSGGEDGYTF
NA TRBJ2-1 TRBD2 TRBV11-3 TGTGCCAGCAGCCCGAACGGGCTAGCGGGAGAAGAGCAGTTCTTC CASSPNGLAGEEQFF
few TRBJ2-1 NA TRBV5-1 TGCGCCAGCAGCTCCCAGGGGTTCTCCTACAATGAGCAGTTCTTC CASSSQGFSYNEQFF
NA TRBJ1-2 NA TRBV5-1 TGCGCCAGCAGCTTGGAATACAGTAACTATGGCTACACCTTC CASSLEYSNYGYTF
many TRBJ1-4 NA TRBV7-8 TGTGCCAGCAGACAGTATGGTAATGAAAAACTGTTTTTT CASRQYGNEKLFF
NA TRBJ1-1 NA TRBV7-9 TGTGCCAGCAGCTTAGGGCTCATGAACACTGAAGCTTTCTTT CASSLGLMNTEAFF
NA TRBJ1-5 NA TRBV5-6 TGTGCCAGCAGCTTGGTACTAGTGGTCAGGAGACGCAATCAGCCCCAGCATTTT CASSLVLVVRRRNQPQHF
few TRBJ1-4 TRBD1 TRBV27 TGTGCCAGCAGCTCCGGGACAGGACATGAAAAACTGTTTTTT CASSSGTGHEKLFF
NA TRBJ2-7 TRBD2 TRBV29-1 TGCAGCGTTCACGGACTAGCCCCTCTCGAGCAGTACTTC CSVHGLAPLEQYF
NA TRBJ2-1 TRBD2 TRBV15 TGTGCCACCAGCAGAGAACTAGCGGGAGGGCTTTCCTACAATGAGCAGTTCTTC CATSRELAGGLSYNEQFF
NA TRBJ2-7 NA TRBV7-9 TGTGCCAGCAGCTCTTTAACCCAGGGCTACGAGCAGTACTTC CASSSLTQGYEQYF
once TRBJ1-5 TRBD1 TRBV28 TGTGCCAGCAGGGCCCCAGGGGGTAATCAGCCCCAGCATTTT CASRAPGGNQPQHF
NA TRBJ2-7 NA TRBV24-1 TGTGCCACCAGTGCTGATGACAGCTACGAGCAGTACTTC CATSADDSYEQYF
once TRBJ2-3 TRBD2 TRBV9 TGTGCCAGCAGCGGTGGGACTAGCGGGAGTGGAGATACGCAGTATTTT CASSGGTSGSGDTQYF
many TRBJ1-6 NA TRBV28 TGTGCCAGCAGTTTCCCCGCCAGTAATTCACCCCTCCACTTT CASSFPASNSPLHF
once TRBJ2-7 TRBD1 TRBV6-6 TGTGCCAGCAGTTACTCGAAGGGGACAGGGCGAGACGAGCAGTACTTC CASSYSKGTGRDEQYF
NA TRBJ1-4 TRBD1 TRBV19 TGTGCCAGTAGTATAACCCGACAGGGTCGGGAAAAACTGTTTTTT CASSITRQGREKLFF
NA TRBJ1-4 NA TRBV4-1 TGCGCCAGCAGCCTTACGGACAGACTGAATAATGAAAAACTGTTTTTT CASSLTDRLNNEKLFF
NA TRBJ2-3 NA TRBV11-3 TGTGCCAGCAGCTTAGGAGGGCCCACAGATACGCAGTATTTT CASSLGGPTDTQYF
NA TRBJ2-5 TRBD1 TRBV5-8 TGTGCCAGCAGCCCGGGACAGCTCCGAGATCAAGAGACCCAGTACTTC CASSPGQLRDQETQYF
NA TRBJ1-3 NA TRBV9 TGTGCCAGCAGCACGGGGATCGGAAACACCATATATTTT CASSTGIGNTIYF